The 6 T cell receptor beta chains below come from one sample, sequenced in a study of blood T cell repertoires in COVID-19. Sequencing used immunoSEQ multiplex PCR; TCRdb keeps in-frame clones, though not all of them. The sample has approximately 140,000 clones, about 83% seen once. Sequenced sample: peripheral blood. These receptors were obtained from a man aged 40-55 years with active or convalescent COVID-19.

DNA of the CDR3: TGTGCCAGCAGCCCCGATGCGGGGTTTCAAGCTTTCTTT. Protein sequence: CASSPDAGFQAFF. The chain recombines TRBV6-6 with TRBJ1-1; D remains unclear. V was clipped by 6 bases and J by 9 bases, with 17 bases between them. Per the germline V gene, CDR1 is MNHNY and CDR2 is SVGAGI (reference sequence). The CDR3 runs to 13 residues.

The rearrangement links TRBV11-2 to TRBJ2-7; D may be TRBD2 (6 bases). The CDR3 is 15 amino acids. V gave up 5 bases and J gave up 3 bases, with 17 bases separating them. CDR1 and CDR2 from the germline V gene are SGHAT and FQNNGV. The CDR3 coding sequence is TGTGCCAGCAGCCGCGGGGCAGGCATTGTCTACGAGCAGTACTTC. This translates into CASSRGAGIVYEQYF.

The chain has TRBV10-1 and TRBJ1-4; possibly TRBD1 for D (5 bases). Trimming removed 3 bases from V and 16 bases from J, with 15 bases in between. The CDR3 is made up of 12 amino acids. Germline-derived CDR1 and CDR2 are WNHNN and SYGVQD (reference sequence). CDR3 amino acids: CASSDGGDRTFF. The CDR3 nucleotides read TGCGCCAGCAGTGATGGCGGGGACCGAACGTTTTTT.

The chain carries TRBV2 and TRBJ2-5, with 11 bases matching TRBD2. Trimming removed 2 bases from V and 5 bases from J; junction bases left unmatched: 7. The CDR3 totals 16 residues. Germline assignment: CDR1 SNHLY and CDR2 FYNNEI. The CDR3 DNA sequence: TGTGCCAGCAGTGAATTAACTAGCGGGGGACGGGAGACCCAGTACTTC. As protein: CASSELTSGGRETQYF.

The CDR3 sequence is CASSFDRNNSPLHF. The CDR3 DNA is TGCGCCAGCAGCTTCGACAGGAACAATTCACCCCTCCACTTT. The chain carries TRBV5-1 and TRBJ1-6; possibly TRBD1 for D (6 bases). Trimming took off 2 bases at V and 7 bases at J, with 10 bases between the two ends. Looked up from germline, CDR1 is SGHRS and CDR2 is YFSETQ. The CDR3 is made up of 14 amino acids.

The chain joins TRBV4-1 to TRBJ1-4; TRBD1 matches 8 bases. The CDR3 length is 18 residues. The ends lost 0 bases at V and 0 bases at J; junction bases unmatched: 6. Germline V lookup: CDR1 MGHRA, CDR2 YSYEKL. DNA of the CDR3: TGCGCCAGCAGCCAAGAGGGGACAGGAGGGGCAACTAATGAAAAACTGTTTTTT. It yields the protein CASSQEGTGGATNEKLFF.